The 4 T cell receptor beta chains in this list originate from one sample, sequenced in a study of CD8+ T cells in alopecia areata. RNA extraction and reverse transcription yielded cDNA as sequencing template. TCRdb's copy holds only in-frame clones and misses some; the assay was immunoSEQ multiplex PCR. There are some 150,000 clones in the sample; roughly 64% occur only once, and around 6.6% lies in the top ten. Sequenced here: CD4+ T cells sorted from blood, sampled at week 0. These TCRs come from a human donor with alopecia areata.

This sequence joins TRBV7-9 and TRBJ2-7; D is perhaps TRBD1 (6 bases). Germline values: CDR1 SEHNR, CDR2 FQNEAQ (reference sequence). This CDR3 is built from 14 residues. V lost 5 bases and J lost 1, with 12 bases in between. The CDR3 region is CASSETGMSYEQYF. CDR3 nucleotide sequence: TGTGCCAGCAGCGAAACAGGGATGTCCTACGAGCAGTACTTC.

The rearrangement uses TRBV14 and TRBJ2-7; D is perhaps TRBD1 or TRBD2 (5 bases each). This CDR3 comprises 17 residues. CDR1 is SGHDN, CDR2 FVKESK, per germline. V was cut by 2 bases and J by 2 bases, with 19 bases left in between. CDR3 region: CASSQISGAPSPYEQYF. The CDR3 DNA reads TGTGCCAGCAGCCAAATATCCGGGGCACCATCCCCCTACGAGCAGTACTTC.

The chain is built from TRBV2 and TRBJ1-6; D may be TRBD1 (5 bases). Trimming left V 8 bases short and J 7 bases short, with 15 bases between. This CDR3 comprises 14 residues. The germline V gene has CDR1 SNHLY and CDR2 FYNNEI. The CDR3 reads CASLLQAPNSPLHF. The CDR3, as DNA: TGTGCCAGCCTCTTACAGGCCCCGAATTCACCCCTCCACTTT. The full variable domain, with the rest looked up from reference TRBV2 and TRBJ1-6, is EPEVTQTPSHQVTQMGQEVILRCVPISNHLYFYWYRQILGQKVEFLVSFYNNEISEKSEIFDDQFSVERPDGSNFTLKIRSTKLEDSAMYFCASLLQAPNSPLHFGNGTRLTVT.

As DNA, the CDR3 is TGTGCCAGCAGCTTAGGATTCGGGGGATCACCCTACGAGCAGTACTTC. Amino acid sequence: CASSLGFGGSPYEQYF. The V and J genes are TRBV7-2 and TRBJ2-7; D possibly corresponds to TRBD2 (6 bases). The CDR3 extends over 16 amino acids. Germline-derived CDR1 and CDR2 are SGHTA and FQGNSA. The V end lost 1 base, the J end lost 2 bases, and 15 bases lay between the germline ends.